The TCR beta chain under discussion was sequenced for a study of blood T cell repertoires in COVID-19. Authors' data handling: Amplification of reference gene primers was used by the study to estimate nucleated cell counts. Only in-frame clones appear in the TCRdb table, and some are missing; sequencing was by immunoSEQ multiplex PCR. V and J calls and clone size are those listed in that table; D and trimming were worked out from the DNA. The sample lists some 370,000 clones; under 85% were seen once. Recruits, aged roughly 18 to 90 years, lived in some 25 US areas. Cohorts were determined from participant-reported clinical history. This sequence was found in a woman in her 50s who had recovered from COVID-19. Sample: PBMCs or T cells enriched from blood (not recorded which).

The CDR3 nucleotides read TGTGCCAGCAGCCCTAGAGAGGGCTACACCTTC. This translates into CASSPREGYTF. The V gene is TRBV7-8, the J gene TRBJ1-2; D remains unclear. The CDR3 is 11 amino acids. The germline gives CDR1 SGHVS, CDR2 FQNEAQ. Trimming removed 5 bases from V and 8 bases from J, with 9 bases in between.